The 24 T cell receptor beta chains given below trace back to one sample, sequenced in a study of technical replicates of blood from a few donors. Measured with immunoSEQ multiplex PCR; TCRdb has only the in-frame clones, and not every one. Among 65,000 to 95,000 clones listed, over 80% were seen once. Sequenced: T cells isolated from PBMCs. The receptors shown here come from a human donor in good health.

The rearrangement links TRBV6-5 to TRBJ2-7; possible D gene TRBD1, 6 bases. Deletions cut 6 bases from V and 1 base from J, with 16 bases between. Germline-derived CDR1 and CDR2 are MNHEY and SVGAGI. The CDR3 contains 15 residues. The CDR3 spells CASSPYPGASYEQYF. CDR3 sequence (DNA): TGTGCCAGCAGCCCATACCCAGGGGCGTCCTACGAGCAGTACTTC.

This chain joins TRBV6-5 and TRBJ1-1, with 8 positions matching TRBD1. Germline assignment: CDR1 MNHEY and CDR2 SVGAGI. Trimming took 6 bases from V and 1 from J; bases not matched to a gene: 4. The CDR3 spans 14 residues. This CDR3 is CASSLDRANTEAFF. CDR3 in DNA: TGTGCCAGCAGCCTGGACAGGGCGAACACTGAAGCTTTCTTT.

The chain couples TRBV5-1 to TRBJ2-1, with 12 bases identical to TRBD1. V gave up 3 bases and J gave up 7 bases; unmatched junction bases: 8. CDR1 SGHRS and CDR2 YFSETQ come from the germline V gene. This CDR3 spans 16 amino acids. The CDR3 DNA is TGCGCCAGCAGCTGGACGGGACAGGGGGCCGGGAATGAGCAGTTCTTC. It specifies CASSWTGQGAGNEQFF.

The V call is TRBV19, the J call TRBJ2-7; maybe TRBD2 (7 bases). Germline V CDR1 and CDR2: LNHDA, SQIVND (reference sequence). The V end was cut by 7 bases, the J end by 7 bases, with 26 bases between. CDR3 length: 16 residues. CDR3 nucleotide sequence: TGTGCCAGTACCAGCCTCTCTAGCGGAAGTCAGGGGGAGCAGTACTTC. It translates to CASTSLSSGSQGEQYF.

The chain has TRBV9 and TRBJ2-1; tentatively, D is TRBD2 (7 bases). V was cut by 7 bases and J by 6 bases, with 20 bases left in between. This CDR3 contains 15 residues. The germline V gene has CDR1 SGDLS and CDR2 YYNGEE. CDR3 protein: CASDPEGGRPNEQFF. The CDR3 nucleotides are TGTGCCAGCGACCCGGAGGGGGGGAGGCCCAATGAGCAGTTCTTC.

This chain connects TRBV2 to TRBJ2-7, with 8 bases lining up with TRBD2. This CDR3 has 13 residues. V gave up 11 bases and J gave up 4 bases; unmatched junction bases: 10. Germline V gene data show CDR1 as SNHLY and CDR2 as FYNNEI. The CDR3 is CAASGGGIYEQYF. CDR3 nucleotides: TGTGCCGCTTCGGGAGGGGGAATATACGAGCAGTACTTC.

The rearrangement links TRBV7-8 to TRBJ2-3; TRBD1 aligns across 9 bases. There are 15 residues in the CDR3. V was pared by 4 bases and J by 2 bases, with 4 bases of the junction left unmatched. From germline, CDR1 is SGHVS and CDR2 FQNEAQ. The CDR3 region has the DNA TGTGCCAGCAGCTCCGGGACAGGGAACACAGATACGCAGTATTTT. Translating gives CASSSGTGNTDTQYF.

This clone was seen a few times. The J gene is TRBJ1-1, the V gene TRBV13; 12 nucleotides line up with TRBD1. Looked up from germline, CDR1 is PRHDT and CDR2 is FYEKMQ (reference sequence). V lost 3 bases to trimming and J lost 7 bases; unmatched junction nucleotides: 9. CDR3 size: 16 residues. CDR3 in amino acids: CASSFRDRGRRGEAFF. DNA of the CDR3: TGTGCCAGCAGCTTCCGGGACAGGGGGCGAAGGGGTGAAGCTTTCTTT.

The table lists this clone with a few counts. The chain is built from TRBV27 and TRBJ2-1; 9 bases agree with TRBD2. J lost 7 bases, V lost 2 bases, and 9 bases had no gene match. The germline V gene encodes CDR1 MNHEY and CDR2 SMNVEV (reference sequence). This CDR3 region has 16 residues. CDR3 DNA: TGTGCCAGCAGTTTAATATGGCGGGAGGGCCGAAATGAGCAGTTCTTC. As protein: CASSLIWREGRNEQFF.

J is TRBJ1-1 and V is TRBV10-2; no clear D. This CDR3 has 12 amino acids. V was trimmed by 3 bases and J by 8 bases, leaving 10 bases between them. CDR1 is WSHSY, CDR2 SAAADI, per germline. CDR3 loop: CASSDYSLEAFF. The CDR3 DNA sequence: TGCGCCAGCAGTGACTACAGCTTGGAAGCTTTCTTT.

This rearrangement joins TRBV19 to TRBJ1-1, with a possible D match to TRBD1 (6 bases). V was cut by 10 bases and J by 1 base, with 13 bases left in between. The germline V gene has CDR1 LNHDA and CDR2 SQIVND (reference sequence). This CDR3 spans 13 amino acids. The CDR3 is CATTRGGNTEAFF. The CDR3 DNA reads TGTGCCACGACAAGGGGGGGGAACACTGAAGCTTTCTTT.

V is TRBV7-3 and J is TRBJ1-4; D is ambiguous. The CDR3 covers 13 residues. V was clipped by 2 bases and J by 3 bases, with 4 bases between them. The germline V gene has CDR1 SGHTA and CDR2 FQGTGA. The CDR3 DNA follows: TGTGCCAGCAGCTTATGGCCTAATGAAAAACTGTTTTTT. This codes for CASSLWPNEKLFF.

The chain recombines TRBV5-1 with TRBJ1-1; D remains unclear. Germline values: CDR1 SGHRS, CDR2 YFSETQ. Deletions cut 0 bases from V and 2 bases from J, with 11 bases between. CDR3 length equals 15 residues. The CDR3 is CASSLEQPFNTEAFF. CDR3 nucleotides: TGCGCCAGCAGCTTGGAACAGCCCTTCAACACTGAAGCTTTCTTT.

Remarks on this clone: Other DNA sequences in this specimen translate into the identical CDR3. The CDR3 loop reads CASSRTSGNTGELFF. CDR3 in DNA: TGTGCCAGCAGCCGGACTAGCGGGAACACCGGGGAGCTGTTTTTT. The chain couples TRBV9 to TRBJ2-2; 10 nucleotides match TRBD2. V was pared by 4 bases and J by 1 base, with 1 base of the junction left unmatched. Germline CDR1 reads SGDLS; CDR2 reads YYNGEE. CDR3 length: 15 residues.

The V call is TRBV28, the J call TRBJ1-1; the D is unclear. V gave up 3 bases and J gave up 4 bases, with 12 bases separating them. The CDR3 contains 14 residues. From germline, CDR1 is MDHEN and CDR2 SYDVKM. CDR3 loop: CASSLTEEITEAFF. The DNA for the CDR3 is TGTGCCAGCAGTTTGACGGAGGAGATCACTGAAGCTTTCTTT.

This clone was seen just once. The V and J genes are TRBV5-1 and TRBJ2-1, with 7 bases that match TRBD2. CDR3 length: 14 residues. J lost 5 bases, V lost 5 bases, and 7 bases had no gene match. Germline CDR1 is SGHRS and CDR2 is YFSETQ. CDR3 sequence (DNA): TGCGCCAGCAGTGGACTAGGGGCTAACAATGAGCAGTTCTTC. Encoded protein: CASSGLGANNEQFF.

The chain uses TRBV19 and TRBJ2-2; 7 bases agree with TRBD2. This CDR3 is 16 amino acids long. V lost 3 bases and J lost 4; bases outside the gene matches: 8. Germline values: CDR1 LNHDA, CDR2 SQIVND (reference sequence). The CDR3 DNA reads TGTGCCAGTAGTATCCCTCGCGGCGGGGGCACCGGGGAGCTGTTTTTT. It encodes CASSIPRGGGTGELFF.

J is TRBJ2-2 and V is TRBV14; D gene ambiguous. Germline CDR1 and CDR2: SGHDN and FVKESK. V gave up 3 bases and J gave up 6 bases, with 11 bases separating them. The CDR3 covers 14 residues. CDR3 in amino acids: CASSHLTNPGELFF. In DNA, the CDR3 is TGTGCCAGCAGCCACCTTACAAATCCCGGGGAGCTGTTTTTT.

The chain links TRBV18 to TRBJ1-1, with 7 bases aligning to TRBD1. Trimming removed 4 bases from V and 8 bases from J; junction bases left unmatched: 7. CDR1 is KGHSH and CDR2 is LQKENI in the germline V gene. The CDR3 is made up of 13 amino acids. This CDR3 is CASSRDRVPEAFF. CDR3 DNA sequence: TGTGCCAGCTCACGAGACAGGGTACCCGAAGCTTTCTTT.

This sequence joins TRBV30 and TRBJ2-6; D possibly corresponds to TRBD1 (5 bases). This CDR3 is 19 amino acids long. Germline CDR1 is GTSNPN and CDR2 is SVGIG (reference sequence). V was pared by 3 bases and J by 0 bases, with 21 bases between. DNA for the CDR3: TGTGCCTGGAGCCTATTGGGGCAGGGAATACACTCTGGGGCCAACGTCCTGACTTTC. Translated, it gives CAWSLLGQGIHSGANVLTF.

The CDR3 DNA reads TGTGCCAGCAGCTTCCGGGACAGGAGATCCTCCGTTTATGGCTACACCTTC. It specifies CASSFRDRRSSVYGYTF. The chain links TRBV11-2 to TRBJ1-2; TRBD1 matches 8 bases. The junction had 14 bases not matched to a gene; V was cut back by 3 bases and J by 5 bases. The CDR3 is 17 residues long. Per the germline V gene, CDR1 is SGHAT and CDR2 is FQNNGV.

J is TRBJ2-1 and V is TRBV5-1; D may be TRBD2 (6 bases). CDR1 and CDR2 from the germline V gene are SGHRS and YFSETQ. The V gene lost 5 bases and the J gene lost 7 bases, with 7 bases spanning the gap. The CDR3 is 11 residues long. In DNA form, the CDR3 reads TGCGCCAGCAGTCGGGGGAATGAGCAGTTCTTC. It codes for CASSRGNEQFF.

The chain links TRBV11-2 to TRBJ2-1, with 9 bases fitting TRBD2. The CDR3 has 14 residues. The V and J ends lost 4 bases and 5 bases, in that order; junction bases with no gene match: 3. Per the germline V gene, CDR1 is SGHAT and CDR2 is FQNNGV. This CDR3 reads CASSYSGGNNEQFF. In DNA form, the CDR3 reads TGTGCCAGCAGCTATAGCGGGGGCAACAATGAGCAGTTCTTC.

The chain uses TRBV5-8 and TRBJ2-7; D unresolved. The ends were cut back, 0 bases at V and 4 bases at J, with 14 bases in the middle. This CDR3 is built from 15 residues. The germline CDR1 and CDR2 sequences are SGHTS and YDEGEE. CDR3 nucleotides: TGTGCCAGCAGCTTGGCCTCGTCAGGAACTTACGAGCAGTACTTC. It translates to CASSLASSGTYEQYF.